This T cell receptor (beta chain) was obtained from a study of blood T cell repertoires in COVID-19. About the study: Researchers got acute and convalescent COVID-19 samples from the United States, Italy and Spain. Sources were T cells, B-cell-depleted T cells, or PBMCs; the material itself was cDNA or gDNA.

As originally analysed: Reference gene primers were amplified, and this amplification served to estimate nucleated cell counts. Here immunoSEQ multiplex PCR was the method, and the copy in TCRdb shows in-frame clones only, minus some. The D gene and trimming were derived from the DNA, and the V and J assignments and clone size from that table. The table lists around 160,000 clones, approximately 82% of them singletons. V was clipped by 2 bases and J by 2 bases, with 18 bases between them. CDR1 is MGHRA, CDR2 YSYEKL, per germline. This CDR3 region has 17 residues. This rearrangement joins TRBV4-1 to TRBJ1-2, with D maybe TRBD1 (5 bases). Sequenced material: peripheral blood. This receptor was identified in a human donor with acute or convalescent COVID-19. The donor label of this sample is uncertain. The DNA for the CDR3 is TGCGCCAGCAGCCAAATCGGGCGCAGGGAGGGAAACTATGGCTACACCTTC. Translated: CASSQIGRREGNYGYTF.